This T cell receptor beta chain is drawn from a study of molecular identifiers for immune sequencing clone quantification. General study results and limits: Naive cells had under 1% of molecules in clones above 20 RNA copies, effectors over 98%.

In regard to this clonotype: Its antigen is undetermined. Given a much more abundant clone one base away, this may be a read error.

This CDR3 spans 15 amino acids. Per germline, CDR1 SGHAT and CDR2 FQNNGV. Libraries of bulk TCR were made by previously described methods (with listed TCR primers). TCRdb re-analysed the PCR reads in MiXCR, keeping a single row per CDR3 protein. Counted here are about 640,000 distinct CDR3 sequences, less than 20% occurring once; the ten biggest clones make up around 0.86%. RNA fractions of 10%, 30% or 50% and about 19,000 to 1,100,000 sorted cells were the source of naive CD8 libraries. Sorting recovered naive CD8 T cells on a CD8+CD4-CCR7+CD45RA+ profile. Sequenced: naive CD8+ T cells from blood, with Jurkat cell RNA spiked in. Subset of the sample: FACS-sorted CD8+CD4-CCR7+CD45RA+ naive T cells. The chain joins TRBV11-2 to TRBJ2-7; 7 bases map to TRBD2. The receptor's source is a human donor in good health. Some libraries in this study had Jurkat cell RNA spiked in. The CDR3 protein is CASSLGGSSSHEQYF. DNA for the CDR3: TGTGCCAGCAGCCTGGGGGGGTCGAGCTCCCACGAGCAGTACTTC.